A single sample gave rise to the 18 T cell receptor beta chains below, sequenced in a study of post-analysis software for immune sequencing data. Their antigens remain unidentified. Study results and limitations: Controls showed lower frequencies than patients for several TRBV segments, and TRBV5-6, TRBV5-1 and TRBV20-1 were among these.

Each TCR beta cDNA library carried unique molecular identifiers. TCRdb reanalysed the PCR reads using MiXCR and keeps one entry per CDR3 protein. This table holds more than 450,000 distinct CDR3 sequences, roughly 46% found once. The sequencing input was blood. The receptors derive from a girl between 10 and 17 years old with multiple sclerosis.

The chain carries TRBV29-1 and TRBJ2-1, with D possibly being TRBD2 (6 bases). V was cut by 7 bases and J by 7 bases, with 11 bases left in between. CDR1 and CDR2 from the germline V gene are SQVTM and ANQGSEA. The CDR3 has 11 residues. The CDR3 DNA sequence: TGCAGCGGAACTAGCCCTAATGAGCAGTTCTTC. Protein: CSGTSPNEQFF.

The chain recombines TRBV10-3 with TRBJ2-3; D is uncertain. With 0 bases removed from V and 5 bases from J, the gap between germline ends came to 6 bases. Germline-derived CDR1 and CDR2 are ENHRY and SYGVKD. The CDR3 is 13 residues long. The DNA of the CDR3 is TGTGCCATCAGTGAGTCGCTCGAAGATACGCAGTATTTT. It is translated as CAISESLEDTQYF.

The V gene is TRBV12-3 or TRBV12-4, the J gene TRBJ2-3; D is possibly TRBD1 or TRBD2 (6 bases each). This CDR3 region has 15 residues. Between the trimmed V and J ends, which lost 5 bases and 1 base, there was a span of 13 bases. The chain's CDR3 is CASSKVGGGTDTQYF. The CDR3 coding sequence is TGTGCCAGCAGTAAAGTGGGGGGCGGCACAGATACGCAGTATTTT.

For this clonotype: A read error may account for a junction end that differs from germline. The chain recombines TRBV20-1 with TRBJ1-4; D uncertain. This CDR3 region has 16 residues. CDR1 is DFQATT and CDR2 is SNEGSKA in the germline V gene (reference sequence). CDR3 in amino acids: CSVRDVFEVSNEKLFF. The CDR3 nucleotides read TGCAGTGTTAGAGATGTGTTCGAGGTTTCTAATGAAAAACTGTTTTTT.

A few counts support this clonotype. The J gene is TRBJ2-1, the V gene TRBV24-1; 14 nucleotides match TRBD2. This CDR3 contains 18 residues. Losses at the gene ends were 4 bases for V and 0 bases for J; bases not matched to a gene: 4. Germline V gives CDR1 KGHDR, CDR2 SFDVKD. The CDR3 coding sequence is TGTGCCACCAGTGAGGCCGGGACTAGCGGGGGCTCCTACAATGAGCAGTTCTTC. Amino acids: CATSEAGTSGGSYNEQFF.

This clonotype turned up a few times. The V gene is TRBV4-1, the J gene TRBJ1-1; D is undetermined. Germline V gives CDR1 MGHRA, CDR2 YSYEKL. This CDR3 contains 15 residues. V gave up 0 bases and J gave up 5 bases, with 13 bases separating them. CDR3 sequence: CASSQDPIVLTEAFF. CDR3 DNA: TGCGCCAGCAGCCAAGACCCCATCGTCCTGACTGAAGCTTTCTTT.

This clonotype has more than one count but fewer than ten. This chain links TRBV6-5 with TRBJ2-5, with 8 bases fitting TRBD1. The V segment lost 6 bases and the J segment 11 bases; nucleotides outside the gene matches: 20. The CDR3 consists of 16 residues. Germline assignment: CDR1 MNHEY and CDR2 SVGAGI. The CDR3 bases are TGTGCCAGCAGGCGATGGACAGGGAGTACGCCTCATGAGCAGTACTTC. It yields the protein CASRRWTGSTPHEQYF.

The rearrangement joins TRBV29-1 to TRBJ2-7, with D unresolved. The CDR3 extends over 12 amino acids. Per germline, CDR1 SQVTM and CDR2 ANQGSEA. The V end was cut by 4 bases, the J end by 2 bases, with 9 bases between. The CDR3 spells CSVASNAYEQYF. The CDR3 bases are TGCAGCGTTGCGTCAAACGCCTACGAGCAGTACTTC.

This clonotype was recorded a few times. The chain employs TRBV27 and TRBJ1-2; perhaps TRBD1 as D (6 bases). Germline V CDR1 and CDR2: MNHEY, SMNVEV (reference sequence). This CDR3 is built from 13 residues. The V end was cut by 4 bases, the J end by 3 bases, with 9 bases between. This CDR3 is CASSSDSYYGYTF. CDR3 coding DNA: TGTGCCAGCAGTTCGGACAGTTACTATGGCTACACCTTC.

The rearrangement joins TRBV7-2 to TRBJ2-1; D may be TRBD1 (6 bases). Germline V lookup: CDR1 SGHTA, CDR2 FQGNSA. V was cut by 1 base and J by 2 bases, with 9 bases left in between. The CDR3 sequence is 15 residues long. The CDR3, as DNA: TGTGCCAGCAGCTTAGACAGGGCGGCCTACAATGAGCAGTTCTTC. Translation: CASSLDRAAYNEQFF.

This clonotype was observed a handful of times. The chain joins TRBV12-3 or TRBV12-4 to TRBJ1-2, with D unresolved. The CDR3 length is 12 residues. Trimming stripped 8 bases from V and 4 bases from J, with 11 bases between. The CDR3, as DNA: TGTGCCAGCGGAATTCAGTCCTATGGCTACACCTTC. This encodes CASGIQSYGYTF.

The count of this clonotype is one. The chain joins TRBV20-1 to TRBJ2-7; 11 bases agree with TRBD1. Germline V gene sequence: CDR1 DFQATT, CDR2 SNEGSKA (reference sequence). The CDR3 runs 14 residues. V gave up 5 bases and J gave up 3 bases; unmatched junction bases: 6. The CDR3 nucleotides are TGCAGTGCTTGGATGGACAGGGGGCGCTACGAGCAGTACTTC. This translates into CSAWMDRGRYEQYF.

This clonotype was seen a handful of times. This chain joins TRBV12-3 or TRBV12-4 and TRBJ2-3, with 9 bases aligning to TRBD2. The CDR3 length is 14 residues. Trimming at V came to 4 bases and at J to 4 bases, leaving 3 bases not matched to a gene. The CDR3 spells CASSYSGGADTQYF. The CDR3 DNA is TGTGCCAGCAGTTATAGCGGGGGAGCAGATACGCAGTATTTT.

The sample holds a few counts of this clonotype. The CDR3 here is CASSLLLGLTDTQYF. As DNA, the CDR3 is TGCGCCAGCAGCTTGTTGTTGGGATTGACAGATACGCAGTATTTT. The rearrangement joins TRBV5-1 to TRBJ2-3, with no clear D. CDR1 is SGHRS, CDR2 YFSETQ, per germline. V was shortened by 1 base and J by 3 bases, with 12 bases between the two germline ends. This CDR3 is built from 15 residues.

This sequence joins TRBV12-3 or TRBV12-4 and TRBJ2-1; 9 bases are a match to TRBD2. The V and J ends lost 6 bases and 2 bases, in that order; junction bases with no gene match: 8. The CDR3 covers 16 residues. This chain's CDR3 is CASSTTGGRAYNEQFF. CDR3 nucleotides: TGTGCCAGCAGCACCACCGGCGGGAGGGCCTACAATGAGCAGTTCTTC.

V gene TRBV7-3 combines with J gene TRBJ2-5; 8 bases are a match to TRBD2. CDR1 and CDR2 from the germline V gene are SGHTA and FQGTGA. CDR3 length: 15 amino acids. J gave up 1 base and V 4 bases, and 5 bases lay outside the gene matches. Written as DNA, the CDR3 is TGTGCCAGCAGCTCCGCTAGCGGGCCCCAAGAGACCCAGTACTTC. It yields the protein CASSSASGPQETQYF.

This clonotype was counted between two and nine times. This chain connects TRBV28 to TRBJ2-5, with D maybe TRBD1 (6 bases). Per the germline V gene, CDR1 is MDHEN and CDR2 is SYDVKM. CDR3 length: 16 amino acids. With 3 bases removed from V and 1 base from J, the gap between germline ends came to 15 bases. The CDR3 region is CASSLAGRGFQETQYF. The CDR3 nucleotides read TGTGCCAGCAGTTTGGCGGGCAGGGGATTCCAAGAGACCCAGTACTTC.

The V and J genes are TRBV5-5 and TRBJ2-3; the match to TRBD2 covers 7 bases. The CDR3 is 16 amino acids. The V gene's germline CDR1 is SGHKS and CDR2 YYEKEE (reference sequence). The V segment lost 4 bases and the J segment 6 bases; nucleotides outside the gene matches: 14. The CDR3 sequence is CASSPWAAGVGDTQYF. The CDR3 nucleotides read TGTGCCAGCAGCCCATGGGCGGCGGGAGTGGGGGATACGCAGTATTTT.